This T cell receptor beta chain was captured by sequencing in a study of early T cells in non-severe SARS-CoV-2 infection. Study overall: From unsorted whole blood, bulk RNA was sequenced, and the chains remained unpaired. Findings and caveats of the study: A preference for anti-spike CD8 responses marked VDJdb matching, which missed private and CD4 specificities.

Molecules of cDNA were individually given unique molecular identifiers that were attached to them. Each CDR3 protein is one row after TCRdb ran MiXCR on the 5' RACE reads. The table lists more than 80,000 distinct CDR3 sequences, 13% to 15% of them singletons, with around 7% in the top ten. This clonotype was counted between two and nine times. Its target is not known. This CDR3 comprises 15 residues. V shed 5 bases, J shed 3 bases, and the junction held 7 bases outside the gene matches. The germline V gene has CDR1 SGHAT and CDR2 FQNNGV. The chain has TRBV11-2 and TRBJ1-5; 7 bases are a match to TRBD1. Sequenced: whole blood. The clonotype originates from an adult who was a healthcare worker with PCR-confirmed SARS-CoV-2 infection or an uninfected control (not recorded which). The CDR3 DNA is TGTGCCAGCAGCCTGGGGGACAGCCACAATCAGCCCCAGCATTTT. It encodes CASSLGDSHNQPQHF.